The 3 T cell receptor beta chains presented below share a single source sample, sequenced in a study of T-cell memory formation after mild COVID-19. TCRdb fed the 5' RACE reads into MiXCR, producing one record per CDR3 protein. The sample gives 550,000 to 700,000 distinct CDR3 sequences, about a sixth of which show up once; more than 10% is in the top ten. Material for sequencing was PBMCs or a T cell subset sorted from them (not recorded which). All receptors come from an adult woman who had mild COVID-19 (a few samples of this study predate the infection). Cell type and time point are not known.

In this sample, this clonotype turned up many times. The rearrangement joins TRBV27 to TRBJ2-5, with a weak D call TRBD1 (5 bases). CDR1 is MNHEY, CDR2 SMNVEV, per germline (reference sequence). This CDR3 is 16 amino acids long. Between the trimmed V and J ends, which lost 0 bases and 0 bases, there was a span of 11 bases. CDR3 in amino acids: CASSLSFQGYQETQYF. The CDR3 nucleotides are TGTGCCAGCAGTTTATCATTCCAGGGCTACCAAGAGACCCAGTACTTC.

The J gene is TRBJ1-2, the V gene TRBV20-1; 7 bases match TRBD1. The length of the CDR3 is 14 residues. Germline loops: CDR1 DFQATT, CDR2 SNEGSKA (reference sequence). The V gene end was trimmed by 1 base and the J gene end by 3 bases; junction bases not matched to a gene: 5. CDR3 sequence: CSARGRQGHYGYTF. DNA of the CDR3: TGCAGTGCTAGAGGCAGACAGGGTCACTATGGCTACACCTTC.

The chain recombines TRBV7-8 with TRBJ2-4; the D gene is possibly TRBD1 (6 bases). Trimming cost V 3 bases and J 5 bases, with 8 bases left between them. The CDR3 is 13 residues long. Germline CDR1 reads SGHVS; CDR2 reads FQNEAQ. This chain's CDR3 is CASSFWTENIQYF. CDR3 sequence (DNA): TGTGCCAGCAGCTTCTGGACAGAAAACATTCAGTACTTC.